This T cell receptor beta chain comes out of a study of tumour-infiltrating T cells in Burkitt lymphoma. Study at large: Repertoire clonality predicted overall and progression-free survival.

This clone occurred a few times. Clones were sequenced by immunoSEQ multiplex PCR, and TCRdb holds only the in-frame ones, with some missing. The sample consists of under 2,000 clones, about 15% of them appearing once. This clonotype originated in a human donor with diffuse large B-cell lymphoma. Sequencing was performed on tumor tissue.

CDR3 in amino acids: CASSQEGATYEQYF. CDR3 coding DNA: TGCGCCAGCAGCCAAGAGGGCGCCACCTACGAGCAGTACTTC. The gene calls are TRBV4-1 and TRBJ2-7; D call uncertain. Trimming removed 0 bases at V and 2 bases at J, with 8 bases between. Germline lookup yields CDR1 MGHRA and CDR2 YSYEKL. The CDR3 consists of 14 residues.